The sequence of this T cell receptor beta chain was determined in a study of CXCR3-negative and CXCR3-positive naive CD8 T cells (dated by TCRdb to between 2019 and 2020). Broadly, across the study: In total, about 135 million TRB reads were obtained, or roughly 1.5 +/- 0.3 million reads per library. Diversity and physicochemical repertoire analyses were performed on about a dozen donors pooled from two independent experiments. Naive subsets from a handful of donors and memory cells from 3 donors were included in the TRBV-TRBJ cluster analysis. The investigation overall reported the following: Because CXCR3 expression was partially decreased after cryopreservation, freshly isolated PBMCs were used for most assays. Repertoire diversity was comparably high in both naive subsets but much lower in memory CD8+ T cells. Surface CD5, linked to self-reactivity in mice, was comparable between naive subsets; TCR interaction strength was therefore also inferred from TRB CDR3 physicochemical properties. Similar TRBV-TRBJ usage was shown by naive CXCR3-negative and CXCR3-positive cells from the same donor, whereas distinct patterns were shown by memory cells.

Regarding this clonotype: What antigen it recognizes has not been identified.

From cysteine to phenylalanine, the CDR3 is 13 amino acids long. Only the protein sequence is given. The listed sequencing device is NextSeq 550. The Human TCR Profiling Kit (MiLaboratory) was used to prepare UMI-labeled 5' RACE TRB cDNA libraries. cDNA synthesis used the entire amount of extracted RNA, and PCR amplification then used the entire amount of cDNA produced. The libraries were made side by side, with each library going through the same number of PCR cycles. Per the authors' processing: With a minimum of two reads required per UMI, MIGEC and MiXCR pulled out about 57,000 +/- 9,900 unique UMI-labeled TRB cDNA molecules from each library. Each library averaged roughly 40,000 +/- 10,000 functional in-frame TRB CDR3 nucleotide clonotypes without stop codons. After downsampling to 5000 UMI-labeled TRB molecules per sample, diversity metrics such as normalized Shannon-Wiener and Chao1 were calculated in VDJtools. VDJtools was used to calculate clonotype-size-weighted physicochemical properties of the central five CDR3 residues, namely interaction energy, strength, volume and Kidera factor 4. After the reads were reprocessed by TCRdb, one entry was made per CDR3 protein sequence, with no DNA. It is TCRdb's table, rather than the study itself, that gives the V and J calls and clone size. This sample's listing comprises tens of thousands of distinct CDR3 sequences. Around 22% of the sample is in the top ten clones.

For every CD8+ T cell subset, approximately 300,000 cells were flow-sorted straight into RLT lysis buffer, and each subset was sorted in triplicate. Using standard density gradient centrifugation, peripheral blood mononuclear cells were isolated from buffy coats. Total RNA was extracted from sorted cells using an RNeasy Mini Kit. The chain is encoded by TRBV12-3 or TRBV12-4 joined to TRBJ2-7. The TCR sequence derives from a human donor in good health. Some clones in this sample may be carry-over from other donors' samples. Sequencing was performed on memory CD8+ T cells from blood. What this sample's cell subset or site label stands for: conventional CD8+ memory T cells (TMEM), sorted as controls. This receptor carries the CDR3 CASSLAGIYEQYF.